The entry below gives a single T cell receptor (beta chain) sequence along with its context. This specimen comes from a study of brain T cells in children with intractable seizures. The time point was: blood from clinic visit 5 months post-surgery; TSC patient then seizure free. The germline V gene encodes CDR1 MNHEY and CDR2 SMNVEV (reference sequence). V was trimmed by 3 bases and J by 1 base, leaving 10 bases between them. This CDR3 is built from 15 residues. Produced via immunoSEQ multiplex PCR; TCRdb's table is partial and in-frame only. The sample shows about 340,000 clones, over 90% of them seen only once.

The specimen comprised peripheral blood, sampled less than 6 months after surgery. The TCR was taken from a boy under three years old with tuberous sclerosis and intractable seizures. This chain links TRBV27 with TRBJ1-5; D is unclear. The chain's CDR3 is CASSLRQASNQPQHF. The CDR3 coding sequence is TGTGCCAGCAGTTTGAGGCAGGCGAGCAATCAGCCCCAGCATTTT.